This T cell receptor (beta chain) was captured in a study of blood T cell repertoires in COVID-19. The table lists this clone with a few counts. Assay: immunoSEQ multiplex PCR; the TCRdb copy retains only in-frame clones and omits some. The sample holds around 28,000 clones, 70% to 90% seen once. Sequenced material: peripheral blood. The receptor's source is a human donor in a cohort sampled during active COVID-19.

CDR3 in amino acids: CASRRDWGYEQYF. The CDR3, as DNA: TGTGCCAGCAGACGGGACTGGGGCTACGAGCAGTACTTC. The chain employs TRBV2 and TRBJ2-7; possible D gene TRBD2, 6 bases. The germline V and J ends were trimmed by 6 bases and 3 bases, with 12 bases remaining between them. The CDR3 runs 13 residues. Germline V gene lookup returns CDR1 SNHLY and CDR2 FYNNEI.